This T cell receptor beta chain was sequenced during a study of cytomegalovirus exposure and HLA in healthy donors. A note on this clone: Antigen unknown.

Deletions cut 2 bases from V and 13 bases from J, with 8 bases between. This CDR3 is built from 11 residues. CDR1 SGHTA and CDR2 FQGTGA come from the germline V gene. Study outcomes and limitations: Most TCR sequences were seen very rarely across donors, but some public TCRs occurred in many. As a later analysis revealed, most CMV-associated TCR beta chains appeared HLA-restricted. Serostatus for CMV was the only available immune exposure information.

The donors, nominally healthy at sampling, likely had unrecorded immune exposures. The study ran its PCR with 60 Vbeta and 13 Jbeta primers. The method was immunoSEQ multiplex PCR; TCRdb's version includes in-frame clones alone and lacks a portion of them. Here the sample spans around 140,000 clones, approximately 82% being singletons. This sequence originates from a man in his forties in good health and CMV-seronegative. The chain is built from TRBV7-3 and TRBJ2-2; the D gene is possibly TRBD1 (6 bases). The specimen sequenced was PBMCs. In DNA, the CDR3 is TGTGCCAGCAGCTTATTCAGGGGGCTGTTTTTT. It is translated as CASSLFRGLFF.